This passage covers 24 T cell receptor beta chains from one sample sequenced in a study of OX40 agonist ivuxolimab in advanced cancers. Generated by immunoSEQ multiplex PCR, the TCRdb table keeps only in-frame clones and is missing some. Of 50,000 or so clones listed, 80% to 95% were seen once; the top ten hold approximately 8.3%. Sample: CD4+ or CD8+ T cells sorted from blood, taken in a trial of the OX40 agonist ivuxolimab. The receptors shown here come from an adult with an advanced solid tumor such as melanoma, head and neck, liver or kidney cancer.

This clone was observed a handful of times. This chain connects TRBV19 to TRBJ2-3, with D perhaps TRBD2 (6 bases). Per germline, CDR1 LNHDA and CDR2 SQIVND (reference sequence). The V gene lost 3 bases and the J gene lost 5 bases, with 15 bases spanning the gap. The CDR3 sequence is 15 residues long. CDR3 sequence: CASSMGTGVRDTQYF. The CDR3 nucleotides read TGTGCCAGTAGTATGGGAACGGGAGTGAGAGATACGCAGTATTTT.

The chain carries TRBV6-5 and TRBJ2-7, with D possibly TRBD1 on 6 matching bases. V was clipped by 6 bases and J by 1 base, with 13 bases between them. Germline loops: CDR1 MNHEY, CDR2 SVGAGI. CDR3 length: 14 amino acids. The CDR3 loop reads CASSHTGTSYEQYF. DNA of the CDR3: TGTGCCAGCAGCCATACCGGGACATCCTACGAGCAGTACTTC.

For the CDR3, the DNA is TGTGCCAGCACGGCCGCTAGCGGGGGCTCCACAGATACGCAGTATTTT. Translation: CASTAASGGSTDTQYF. V gene TRBV10-3 combines with J gene TRBJ2-3, with TRBD2 matching over 10 bases. Germline assignment: CDR1 ENHRY and CDR2 SYGVKD. J lost 2 bases, V lost 10 bases, and 12 bases had no gene match. The CDR3 consists of 16 residues.

This rearrangement joins TRBV5-5 to TRBJ1-1; D ambiguous. Trimming took off 2 bases at V and 3 bases at J, with 11 bases between the two ends. This CDR3 is 14 amino acids long. The germline V gene encodes CDR1 SGHKS and CDR2 YYEKEE (reference sequence). CDR3 amino acids: CASSFPDMDTEAFF. CDR3 bases: TGTGCCAGCAGCTTTCCAGATATGGACACTGAAGCTTTCTTT.

The J gene is TRBJ2-2, the V gene TRBV5-1, with unresolved D. Looked up from germline, CDR1 is SGHRS and CDR2 is YFSETQ. The CDR3 has 15 residues. The germline V and J ends were trimmed by 0 bases and 2 bases, with 8 bases remaining between them. CDR3 sequence: CASSLASDNTGELFF. Written as DNA, the CDR3 is TGCGCCAGCAGCTTGGCTTCGGATAACACCGGGGAGCTGTTTTTT.

This sequence joins TRBV6-1 and TRBJ1-3; D unresolved. Germline CDR1 MNHNS, CDR2 SASEGT. V lost 1 base and J 0 bases, leaving 7 bases between the germline ends. This CDR3 spans 15 amino acids. As DNA, the CDR3 is TGTGCCAGCAGTGAAGAAGTGGACTCTGGAAACACCATATATTTT. Translated, it gives CASSEEVDSGNTIYF.

The rearrangement joins TRBV13 to TRBJ2-3, with TRBD2 matching 7 bases. The CDR3 has 16 residues. With 6 bases clipped from V and 1 base from J, the junction kept 10 bases outside the gene matches. Germline CDR1 is PRHDT and CDR2 is FYEKMQ (reference sequence). The CDR3 DNA follows: TGTGCCAGCAGTTTCTTAGGAGCGGGGCGCACAGATACGCAGTATTTT. This encodes CASSFLGAGRTDTQYF.

The chain is built from TRBV28 and TRBJ2-1; D uncertain. CDR3 size: 12 residues. CDR1 is MDHEN, CDR2 SYDVKM, per germline. Trimming left V 5 bases short and J 4 bases short, with 6 bases between. CDR3 sequence (DNA): TGTGCCAGCAGTCAGGATTACAATGAGCAGTTCTTC. Translation gives CASSQDYNEQFF.

In its sample, this clone was seen a few times. The genes are TRBV7-9 and TRBJ1-1; D not resolved. Per the germline V gene, CDR1 is SEHNR and CDR2 is FQNEAQ (reference sequence). The germline V and J ends were trimmed by 5 bases and 1 base, with 11 bases remaining between them. The CDR3 is made up of 14 amino acids. CDR3 DNA sequence: TGTGCCAGCAGCCCATCCCAGACGAACACTGAAGCTTTCTTT. Amino acids: CASSPSQTNTEAFF.

The chain combines TRBV14 with TRBJ2-6; D gene ambiguous. Per the germline V gene, CDR1 is SGHDN and CDR2 is FVKESK. The CDR3 is 15 amino acids. V was cut by 1 base and J by 4 bases, with 8 bases left in between. CDR3 bases: TGTGCCAGCAGCCAAGTTGGTCCAGGGGCCAACGTCCTGACTTTC. Translating it yields CASSQVGPGANVLTF. The full variable domain, rest sourced from reference TRBV14 and TRBJ2-6, is EAGVTQFPSHSVIEKGQTVTLRCDPISGHDNLYWYRRVMGKEIKFLLHFVKESKQDESGMPNNRFLAERTGGTYSTLKVQPAELEDSGVYFCASSQVGPGANVLTFGAGSRLTVL.

The genes are TRBV30 and TRBJ2-5; no clear D gene. The CDR3 is 14 residues long. The germline V gene encodes CDR1 GTSNPN and CDR2 SVGIG (reference sequence). Trimming took off 0 bases at V and 3 bases at J, with 11 bases between the two ends. The CDR3 nucleotides are TGTGCCTGGAGTGTATTTGGGCCCGAAGAGACCCAGTACTTC. Translation gives CAWSVFGPEETQYF.

V usage is TRBV28 and J usage is TRBJ2-3; D gene unclear. This CDR3 comprises 15 residues. V shed 3 bases and J shed 0 bases, with 10 bases lying between them. Germline loops: CDR1 MDHEN, CDR2 SYDVKM. In DNA form, the CDR3 reads TGTGCCAGCAGTTTTGGGGAACCTAGCACAGATACGCAGTATTTT. Amino acid sequence: CASSFGEPSTDTQYF.

The chain employs TRBV11-2 and TRBJ2-2, with 8 bases that match TRBD1. V shed 4 bases and J 2 bases; nucleotides not matched to a gene: 9. The CDR3 spans 17 residues. Germline lookup yields CDR1 SGHAT and CDR2 FQNNGV. The CDR3 nucleotides are TGTGCCAGCAGCTCGAATCACAGGGGGGCAAACACCGGGGAGCTGTTTTTT. Protein sequence: CASSSNHRGANTGELFF.

With regard to this clone: Germline is not matched at one junction end, which may reflect a read error. The chain carries TRBV11-2 and TRBJ1-6; D is ambiguous. The CDR3 runs 15 residues. CDR1 is SGHAT and CDR2 is FQNNGV in the germline V gene. CDR3 region: CASSLAGTYNSRLHF. The DNA of the CDR3 is TGTGCCAGCAGCTTAGCGGGAACCTATAATTCACGCCTCCACTTT. Based on the CDR3 plus reference TRBV11-2 and TRBJ1-6, the full variable domain is EAGVAQSPRYKIIEKRQSVAFWCNPISGHATLYWYQQILGQGPKLLIQFQNNGVVDDSQLPKDRFSAERLKGVDSTLKIQPAKLEDSAVYLCASSLAGTYNSRLHFGNGTRLTVT.

This chain joins TRBV9 and TRBJ2-1; D possibly corresponds to TRBD1 (6 bases). This CDR3 is built from 15 residues. V lost 3 bases to trimming and J lost 0 bases, with 10 bases between them. From germline, CDR1 is SGDLS and CDR2 YYNGEE. CDR3 sequence: CASSETQGSYNEQFF. The CDR3 region has the DNA TGTGCCAGCAGCGAAACACAGGGCTCCTACAATGAGCAGTTCTTC.

The V gene is TRBV6-1, the J gene TRBJ2-3; weak D call: TRBD2 (6 bases). The CDR3 is 15 residues long. CDR1 and CDR2 (germline): MNHNS, SASEGT. The ends were cut back, 3 bases at V and 2 bases at J, with 12 bases in the middle. The CDR3 DNA reads as TGTGCCAGCAGTGATGAGGACTACAACACAGATACGCAGTATTTT. This gives the protein CASSDEDYNTDTQYF.

J is TRBJ1-3 and V is TRBV30; the D gene is possibly TRBD1 (6 bases). CDR3 length: 18 amino acids. CDR1 and CDR2 (germline): GTSNPN, SVGIG (reference sequence). V lost 4 bases, J lost 0 bases, and 22 bases lay in between. The CDR3 here is CAWNVRRGLLSSGNTIYF. In nucleotides, the CDR3 is TGTGCCTGGAATGTTCGCAGGGGTCTACTCTCCTCTGGAAACACCATATATTTT.

The V and J genes are TRBV27 and TRBJ1-4; no reliable D call. The CDR3 consists of 17 residues. CDR1 and CDR2 (germline): MNHEY, SMNVEV (reference sequence). V was clipped by 6 bases and J by 6 bases, with 23 bases between them. The CDR3 protein is CASSPLNIDRRDEKLFF. The DNA for the CDR3 is TGTGCCAGCAGCCCCTTAAACATCGACCGCCGGGATGAAAAACTGTTTTTT.

The sample holds a few counts of this clone. The rearrangement links TRBV13 to TRBJ2-1; TRBD2 matches at 12 bases. Germline lookup yields CDR1 PRHDT and CDR2 FYEKMQ (reference sequence). The CDR3 spans 15 residues. The V gene end was trimmed by 4 bases and the J gene end by 5 bases; junction bases not matched to a gene: 3. CDR3 bases: TGTGCCAGCAGCTACGGACTAGCGGGGAACAATGAGCAGTTCTTC. Its translation: CASSYGLAGNNEQFF.

The rearrangement uses TRBV19 and TRBJ1-5; 7 bases are shared with TRBD1. This CDR3 is built from 17 residues. Germline V gives CDR1 LNHDA, CDR2 SQIVND (reference sequence). The J segment lost 0 bases and the V segment lost 7 bases, leaving 12 bases of the junction unmatched. CDR3 loop: CASTEPDREYSNQPQHF. Here the CDR3 DNA reads TGTGCCAGTACAGAGCCCGACAGGGAATATAGCAATCAGCCCCAGCATTTT.

On this clone: A read error may account for a junction end that differs from germline. The genes are TRBV7-7 and TRBJ2-3, with 8 bases aligning to TRBD2. The CDR3 has 16 residues. Looked up from germline, CDR1 is SSHAT and CDR2 is FNYEAQ (reference sequence). The CDR3 DNA follows: TGTGCTAGCAGCTTAGGGGGAGCGGGGGCTTCAGATACGCAGTATTTT. Its translation is CASSLGGAGASDTQYF.

The chain links TRBV4-1 to TRBJ1-1; D is unclear. The CDR3 contains 11 residues. Per the germline V gene, CDR1 is MGHRA and CDR2 is YSYEKL. The V and J ends lost 3 bases and 1 base respectively, with 0 bases between them. The CDR3, as DNA: TGCGCCAGCAGCCAGAACACTGAAGCTTTCTTT. It encodes CASSQNTEAFF.

CDR3 bases: TGTGCCAGCAGCCGATGGGACGGCGAGCAGTACTTC. Protein product: CASSRWDGEQYF. The chain has TRBV14 and TRBJ2-7; D possibly matches TRBD1 or TRBD2 (5 bases each). The V and J ends lost 4 bases and 6 bases respectively, with 10 bases between them. Germline V gene data show CDR1 as SGHDN and CDR2 as FVKESK. This CDR3 comprises 12 residues.

The chain carries TRBV7-2 and TRBJ1-2; D unresolved. Germline V gene data show CDR1 as SGHTA and CDR2 as FQGNSA. CDR3 size: 14 residues. The V end lost 7 bases, the J end lost 5 bases, and 17 bases lay between the germline ends. Here the CDR3 reads CASTFSAIRYGYTF. In DNA form, the CDR3 reads TGTGCCAGCACCTTTTCGGCGATTCGGTATGGCTACACCTTC.